This is a list of T cell receptor beta chains from one sample in a study of cytomegalovirus exposure and HLA in healthy donors. TCRdb's copy holds only in-frame clones and misses some; the assay was immunoSEQ multiplex PCR. The sample contains roughly 97,000 clones, roughly four fifths of which appear only once. The sequenced sample consisted of PBMCs. These TCRs come from a man aged 40-49 years in good health and CMV-seropositive. Each CDR3 is given with its conserved first and last residue. A D gene is named only where the DNA matches it firmly. For some rows the clone size is stated as once, few or many, or as a class when expanded; others skip it.

D gene: TRBD1
V gene: TRBV6-5
clone size: .
J gene: TRBJ2-1
CDR3 DNA: TGTGCCAGCAGTTGGGGGACAGCTTACAATGAGCAGTTCTTC
CDR3 protein: CASSWGTAYNEQFF

D gene: .
V gene: TRBV7-9
clone size: few
J gene: TRBJ1-1
CDR3 DNA: TGTGCCAGCAGCTTATTCATGAACACTGAAGCTTTCTTT
CDR3 protein: CASSLFMNTEAFF

D gene: .
V gene: TRBV6-1
clone size: once
J gene: TRBJ1-1
CDR3 DNA: TGTGCCAGCAGTGAAGCGCGGCGCACTGAAGCTTTCTTT
CDR3 protein: CASSEARRTEAFF

D gene: .
V gene: TRBV5-5
clone size: .
J gene: TRBJ1-1
CDR3 DNA: TGTGCCAGCAGCTTGTTTAGCTTGGACACTGAAGCTTTCTTT
CDR3 protein: CASSLFSLDTEAFF

D gene: TRBD1
V gene: TRBV19
clone size: .
J gene: TRBJ1-5
CDR3 DNA: TGTGCCAGTAGTATAGAGGTTTACCCCGGACAGGGGGATAATCAGCCCCAGCATTTT
CDR3 protein: CASSIEVYPGQGDNQPQHF

D gene: TRBD1
V gene: TRBV6-6
clone size: .
J gene: TRBJ2-7
CDR3 DNA: TGTGCCAGCAACCAACAGGGGGTCTACGAGCAGTACTTC
CDR3 protein: CASNQQGVYEQYF

D gene: .
V gene: TRBV6-6
clone size: .
J gene: TRBJ1-1
CDR3 DNA: TGTGCCAGCAGTTACTCGGGGAGAAACACTGAAGCTTTCTTT
CDR3 protein: CASSYSGRNTEAFF

D gene: .
V gene: TRBV7-8
clone size: .
J gene: TRBJ1-2
CDR3 DNA: TGTGCCAGCAGCTTAATCGGGGGACGGTATGGCTACACCTTC
CDR3 protein: CASSLIGGRYGYTF

D gene: TRBD1
V gene: TRBV19
clone size: .
J gene: TRBJ1-3
CDR3 DNA: TGTGCCAGTGGCCAGGGGGGCTCTGGAAACACCATATATTTT
CDR3 protein: CASGQGGSGNTIYF

D gene: TRBD2
V gene: TRBV9
clone size: once
J gene: TRBJ2-2
CDR3 DNA: TGTGCCAGCAGCCCTGCTAGCGGGAGGGCGGGAACCGGGGAGCTGTTTTTT
CDR3 protein: CASSPASGRAGTGELFF

D gene: TRBD2
V gene: TRBV5-1
clone size: .
J gene: TRBJ2-5
CDR3 DNA: TGCGCCAGCAGCTTGATAGCGGGGGGCTTGGAGGCAACCCAGTACTTC
CDR3 protein: CASSLIAGGLEATQYF

D gene: .
V gene: TRBV7-3
clone size: .
J gene: TRBJ2-2
CDR3 DNA: TGTGCCAGCAGCTTGGGGCAGAACACCGGGGAGCTGTTTTTT
CDR3 protein: CASSLGQNTGELFF

D gene: TRBD1
V gene: TRBV28
clone size: .
J gene: TRBJ1-1
CDR3 DNA: TGTGCCAGCAGCCCCACAGGGGGCGGGGGCACTGAAGCTTTCTTT
CDR3 protein: CASSPTGGGGTEAFF

D gene: .
V gene: TRBV7-9
clone size: .
J gene: TRBJ1-1
CDR3 DNA: TGTGCCAGCAGCTTCGGGGAGATGAACACTGAAGCTTTCTTT
CDR3 protein: CASSFGEMNTEAFF

D gene: .
V gene: TRBV19
clone size: .
J gene: TRBJ1-2
CDR3 DNA: TGTGCCAGTAGTCTTGGAGGGACTGGGGACTATGGCTACACCTTC
CDR3 protein: CASSLGGTGDYGYTF

D gene: TRBD2
V gene: TRBV4-2
clone size: .
J gene: TRBJ2-5
CDR3 DNA: TGTGCCAGCAGCCAGGCCGGGACTAGCGGGCAAGAGACCCAGTACTTC
CDR3 protein: CASSQAGTSGQETQYF

D gene: .
V gene: TRBV28
clone size: .
J gene: TRBJ2-6
CDR3 DNA: TGTGCCAGCAGTTTTTCCTATGGGACATCCAACGTCCTGACTTTC
CDR3 protein: CASSFSYGTSNVLTF

D gene: .
V gene: TRBV7-8
clone size: .
J gene: TRBJ1-2
CDR3 DNA: TGTGCCAGCAGCTCGAGAAGCGGGACCGGCTATGGCTACACCTTC
CDR3 protein: CASSSRSGTGYGYTF

D gene: TRBD1
V gene: TRBV5-1
clone size: .
J gene: TRBJ1-2
CDR3 DNA: TGCGCCAGCAGCTTGGATGGACAGGGAGGGAACTATGGCTACACCTTC
CDR3 protein: CASSLDGQGGNYGYTF

D gene: TRBD1
V gene: TRBV29-1
clone size: .
J gene: TRBJ1-2
CDR3 DNA: TGCAGCGTTTCGGACAGGGTGAGCTACACCTTC
CDR3 protein: CSVSDRVSYTF

D gene: TRBD1
V gene: TRBV6-1
clone size: .
J gene: TRBJ2-7
CDR3 DNA: TGTGCCAGCAGGGAGGACAGGGCGTCCGAGCAGTACTTC
CDR3 protein: CASREDRASEQYF

D gene: TRBD1
V gene: TRBV6-1
clone size: .
J gene: TRBJ2-7
CDR3 DNA: TGTGCCAGCACCATATTGGACAGGGGGTCCTACGAGCAGTACTTC
CDR3 protein: CASTILDRGSYEQYF

D gene: TRBD1
V gene: TRBV5-1
clone size: .
J gene: TRBJ2-7
CDR3 DNA: TGCGCCAGCAGCTTGGTGGACAGGGACGTGCAGTACTTC
CDR3 protein: CASSLVDRDVQYF

D gene: TRBD1
V gene: TRBV12-5
clone size: .
J gene: TRBJ1-1
CDR3 DNA: TGTGCTAGTGGCTGGACAGGGGGCACTGAAGCTTTCTTT
CDR3 protein: CASGWTGGTEAFF

D gene: .
V gene: TRBV4-1
clone size: .
J gene: TRBJ1-2
CDR3 DNA: TGCGCCAGCAGCCAAGATCCCGGGGTGGGGGGCTACACCTTC
CDR3 protein: CASSQDPGVGGYTF

D gene: TRBD1
V gene: TRBV6-1
clone size: .
J gene: TRBJ1-5
CDR3 DNA: TGTGCCAGCGACAGGGGTAAGCAGCCCCAGCATTTT
CDR3 protein: CASDRGKQPQHF

D gene: TRBD2
V gene: TRBV5-1
clone size: .
J gene: TRBJ2-3
CDR3 DNA: TGCGCCAGCACCAGAAGCACTAGCGGGAGCACAGATACGCAGTATTTT
CDR3 protein: CASTRSTSGSTDTQYF

D gene: TRBD1
V gene: TRBV6-1
clone size: few
J gene: TRBJ1-5
CDR3 DNA: TGTGCCAGCAGTGGGGACAGGGGTGGCAATCAGCCCCAGCATTTT
CDR3 protein: CASSGDRGGNQPQHF

D gene: .
V gene: TRBV6-1
clone size: .
J gene: TRBJ2-7
CDR3 DNA: TGTGCCAGCAGAGACGGGACAAATCTGGACGAGCAGTACTTC
CDR3 protein: CASRDGTNLDEQYF

D gene: .
V gene: TRBV10-3
clone size: .
J gene: TRBJ1-5
CDR3 DNA: TGTGCCACTTCGACAGATAGCAATCAGCCCCAGCATTTT
CDR3 protein: CATSTDSNQPQHF

D gene: .
V gene: TRBV11-2
clone size: few
J gene: TRBJ2-5
CDR3 DNA: TGTGCCAGCAGCTTAGAGGGTCTAGATCTGGAGACCCAGTACTTC
CDR3 protein: CASSLEGLDLETQYF

D gene: TRBD1
V gene: TRBV30
clone size: .
J gene: TRBJ1-4
CDR3 DNA: TGTGCCTGGAGTTTGACAGGGGGGATTGAAAAACTGTTTTTT
CDR3 protein: CAWSLTGGIEKLFF

D gene: TRBD2
V gene: TRBV9
clone size: .
J gene: TRBJ2-1
CDR3 DNA: TGTGCCAGCAGCGTAGGTAGCGGGAGCACGCGGGAGCAGTTCTTC
CDR3 protein: CASSVGSGSTREQFF

D gene: .
V gene: TRBV6-5
clone size: .
J gene: TRBJ2-5
CDR3 DNA: TGTGCCAGCAGTCGTCAGGGGCCGGGGGAGACCCAGTACTTC
CDR3 protein: CASSRQGPGETQYF

D gene: .
V gene: TRBV15
clone size: .
J gene: TRBJ1-2
CDR3 DNA: TGTGCCACCAGCAGAGAACAGGGCCGAGGCTACACCTTC
CDR3 protein: CATSREQGRGYTF

D gene: .
V gene: TRBV14
clone size: once
J gene: TRBJ1-2
CDR3 DNA: TGTGCCAGCAGCCAAGTCATCGTCGGGAATGGCTACACCTTC
CDR3 protein: CASSQVIVGNGYTF

D gene: .
V gene: TRBV6-6
clone size: .
J gene: TRBJ2-2
CDR3 DNA: TGTGCCAGCAGTGCGACAGACACCGGGGAGCTGTTTTTT
CDR3 protein: CASSATDTGELFF

D gene: .
V gene: TRBV18
clone size: .
J gene: TRBJ2-2
CDR3 DNA: TGTGCCAGCCGTTACACCGGGGAGCTGTTTTTT
CDR3 protein: CASRYTGELFF

D gene: .
V gene: TRBV20-1
clone size: .
J gene: TRBJ1-2
CDR3 DNA: TGCAGCTCCGTCGACAGTTATAGCTACACCTTC
CDR3 protein: CSSVDSYSYTF

D gene: TRBD2
V gene: TRBV6-1
clone size: .
J gene: TRBJ2-1
CDR3 DNA: TGTGCCAGCAGTGATGGCGGGGGGTTTTACAATGAGCAGTTCTTC
CDR3 protein: CASSDGGGFYNEQFF

D gene: TRBD1
V gene: TRBV2
clone size: .
J gene: TRBJ1-2
CDR3 DNA: TGTGCCAGCAGTGAATACCGGGACAGGGAGCCTAACTATGGCTACACCTTC
CDR3 protein: CASSEYRDREPNYGYTF

D gene: TRBD2
V gene: TRBV9
clone size: .
J gene: TRBJ2-1
CDR3 DNA: TGTGCCAGCAGCGTCGGACTAGCGGGGGCTTTCCGCAATGAGCAGTTCTTC
CDR3 protein: CASSVGLAGAFRNEQFF

D gene: .
V gene: TRBV7-8
clone size: .
J gene: TRBJ1-1
CDR3 DNA: TGTGCCAGCAGCTTAGCCTTAGAGAACACTGAAGCTTTCTTT
CDR3 protein: CASSLALENTEAFF

D gene: TRBD1
V gene: TRBV9
clone size: .
J gene: TRBJ1-1
CDR3 DNA: TGTGCCAGCAGCGGGACAGGGTATCCTGAAGCTTTCTTT
CDR3 protein: CASSGTGYPEAFF

D gene: .
V gene: TRBV19
clone size: once
J gene: TRBJ2-7
CDR3 DNA: TGTGCCAGTAGTATAGTCACTCTCGGCGAGCAGTACTTC
CDR3 protein: CASSIVTLGEQYF

D gene: .
V gene: TRBV7-9
clone size: .
J gene: TRBJ1-4
CDR3 DNA: TGTGCCAGCAGCCAGACAGCGACTAATGAAAAACTGTTTTTT
CDR3 protein: CASSQTATNEKLFF

D gene: TRBD2
V gene: TRBV5-4
clone size: .
J gene: TRBJ2-1
CDR3 DNA: TGTGCCAGCAGCCTAGCGGGCGGCCATGAGGAGCAGTTCTTC
CDR3 protein: CASSLAGGHEEQFF

D gene: TRBD1
V gene: TRBV29-1
clone size: .
J gene: TRBJ1-2
CDR3 DNA: TGCAGCGGACAGGGATCCTATGGCTACACCTTC
CDR3 protein: CSGQGSYGYTF

D gene: TRBD1
V gene: TRBV7-3
clone size: .
J gene: TRBJ2-2
CDR3 DNA: TGTGCCAGCAGCCCAGGACAGGGGGTGTCCGGGGAGCTGTTTTTT
CDR3 protein: CASSPGQGVSGELFF

D gene: TRBD2
V gene: TRBV7-9
clone size: .
J gene: TRBJ2-1
CDR3 DNA: TGTGCCAGCAGCCCGGGGACTACTTACAATGAGCAGTTCTTC
CDR3 protein: CASSPGTTYNEQFF

D gene: TRBD1
V gene: TRBV18
clone size: .
J gene: TRBJ2-2
CDR3 DNA: TGTGCCAGCTCGCCCCAGGGGGCGTACACCGGGGAGCTGTTTTTT
CDR3 protein: CASSPQGAYTGELFF

D gene: .
V gene: TRBV21-1
clone size: .
J gene: TRBJ2-3
CDR3 DNA: TGTGCCAGCAGCAAAGGGGAGGGGCTAGCGGGTTCCTCGGGCACAGATACGCAGTATTTT
CDR3 protein: CASSKGEGLAGSSGTDTQYF

D gene: .
V gene: TRBV7-9
clone size: .
J gene: TRBJ2-1
CDR3 DNA: TGTGCCAGCAGTCTTGGACCTCAGGGTACCTACAATGAGCAGTTCTTC
CDR3 protein: CASSLGPQGTYNEQFF

D gene: TRBD1
V gene: TRBV4-1
clone size: .
J gene: TRBJ1-1
CDR3 DNA: TGCGCCAGCAGCCCCGGCCCCAGGGACAGGGGTAGCACTGAAGCTTTCTTT
CDR3 protein: CASSPGPRDRGSTEAFF

D gene: TRBD1
V gene: TRBV5-6
clone size: once
J gene: TRBJ2-5
CDR3 DNA: TGTGCCAGCAGCACGGGGACAGGGGGCGCGAAGACCCAGTACTTC
CDR3 protein: CASSTGTGGAKTQYF

D gene: .
V gene: TRBV5-1
clone size: few
J gene: TRBJ1-1
CDR3 DNA: TGCGCCAGCAGCTTGGGGGTCAGGATGAACACTGAAGCTTTCTTT
CDR3 protein: CASSLGVRMNTEAFF

D gene: .
V gene: TRBV23-1
clone size: .
J gene: TRBJ2-3
CDR3 DNA: TGCGCCAGCAGTCTTCCAACAGGACCCTTCACAGATACGCAGTATTTT
CDR3 protein: CASSLPTGPFTDTQYF

D gene: .
V gene: TRBV10-1
clone size: .
J gene: TRBJ1-2
CDR3 DNA: TGCGCCAGCAAAGAAGGAGGGTATGGCTACACCTTC
CDR3 protein: CASKEGGYGYTF

D gene: .
V gene: TRBV19
clone size: few
J gene: TRBJ2-2
CDR3 DNA: TGTGCCAGTAGTATACAGGGATACGTGGGCACCGGGGAGCTGTTTTTT
CDR3 protein: CASSIQGYVGTGELFF